This T cell receptor beta chain was obtained from a study of CD4 T cells in relation to SARS-CoV-2 and coronaviruses. A word on this clone: The antigen is unknown.

Libraries were prepared by immunoSEQ multiplex PCR; TCRdb keeps only in-frame clonotypes and omits some of them. The table lists tens of thousands of clones, about four fifths of them singletons. Trimming took 4 bases from V and 9 from J, leaving 10 bases between them. The CDR3 loop spans 12 amino acids. Germline-derived CDR1 and CDR2 are SGHTA and FQGTGA. The V call is TRBV7-3, the J call TRBJ2-1; no reliable D call. This receptor was obtained from an adult with COVID-19. Specimen: naive CD4+ T cells from PBMCs, cultured in vitro. The subset is: naive CD4+ T cells isolated by negative enrichment. The CDR3 reads CASSSPRGEQFF. The CDR3, as DNA: TGTGCCAGCAGCTCACCCAGAGGTGAGCAGTTCTTC.